These T cell receptor beta chains were read from a single sample in a study of lymphopenia after photon versus proton radiotherapy. Data came from immunoSEQ multiplex PCR; TCRdb stores just in-frame clones and leaves some out. The sample carries 55,000 to 70,000 clones, just over 90% recorded once. Sequenced here: peripheral blood, sampled from a patient treated with photon-based radiotherapy. The receptors derive from a woman aged 70-85 years with pancreatic cancer. Both conserved end residues are part of each CDR3. D genes are given only for firm matches. Size values are once, few and many counts, or a class for expanded clones, and some rows have none.

J gene | D gene | V gene | clone size | CDR3 protein | CDR3 DNA
TRBJ2-1 | TRBD1 | TRBV5-4 | once | CASSPGQGAYNEQFF | TGTGCCAGCAGCCCGGGACAGGGGGCCTACAATGAGCAGTTCTTC
TRBJ1-1 | NA | TRBV7-2 | NA | CASSFRAGRTEAFF | TGTGCCAGCAGCTTTAGGGCAGGGCGGACTGAAGCTTTCTTT
TRBJ1-2 | NA | TRBV28 | NA | CASTAGGANYGYTF | TGTGCCAGCACCGCCGGTGGGGCTAACTATGGCTACACCTTC
TRBJ1-2 | NA | TRBV6-5 | NA | CASSFGGTDNYGYTF | TGTGCCAGCAGTTTCGGTGGGACGGATAACTATGGCTACACCTTC
TRBJ2-3 | TRBD1 | TRBV9 | NA | CASSTRQGADTQYF | TGTGCCAGCAGCACCCGACAGGGGGCGGATACGCAGTATTTT
TRBJ2-5 | NA | TRBV14 | NA | CASSLGRGESQYF | TGTGCCAGCAGCCTCGGGAGAGGGGAGAGCCAGTACTTC
TRBJ1-2 | NA | TRBV6-5 | NA | CASSYSTELYGYTF | TGTGCCAGCAGTTACTCGACGGAACTCTATGGCTACACCTTC
TRBJ2-7 | TRBD2 | TRBV5-4 | NA | CASRKAGTSVGEQYF | TGTGCCAGCAGGAAGGCCGGGACTAGCGTAGGCGAGCAGTACTTC
TRBJ2-1 | NA | TRBV5-1 | NA | CASSPTTGIGEQFF | TGCGCCAGCAGCCCGACTACAGGGATAGGTGAGCAGTTCTTC
TRBJ2-3 | NA | TRBV2 | NA | CASSEALGRGTTYTDTQYF | TGTGCCAGCAGTGAAGCGCTTGGTAGGGGGACTACGTACACAGATACGCAGTATTTT
TRBJ1-3 | NA | TRBV6-5 | NA | CASRGASGNTIYF | TGTGCCAGCAGGGGGGCCTCTGGAAACACCATATATTTT
TRBJ2-1 | TRBD2 | TRBV5-1 | NA | CASSFPTSGRGYNEQFF | TGCGCCAGCAGCTTTCCGACTAGCGGGAGGGGTTACAATGAGCAGTTCTTC
TRBJ2-5 | NA | TRBV18 | NA | CASSPAKGLETQYF | TGTGCCAGCTCACCAGCAAAGGGGTTGGAGACCCAGTACTTC
TRBJ2-7 | TRBD2 | TRBV7-2 | NA | CASSRGGSEEQYF | TGTGCCAGCAGCCGGGGGGGCAGCGAGGAGCAGTACTTC
TRBJ2-2 | NA | TRBV27 | NA | CASASRPSAYTGELFF | TGTGCCAGCGCCTCGAGGCCTAGCGCGTACACCGGGGAGCTGTTTTTT
TRBJ2-7 | NA | TRBV5-6 | NA | CASSPVPGQGYEQYF | TGTGCCAGCAGCCCTGTACCGGGGCAGGGCTACGAGCAGTACTTC
TRBJ2-2 | NA | TRBV7-3 | NA | CASSPELGGELFF | TGTGCCAGCAGCCCCGAGTTAGGCGGGGAGCTGTTTTTT
TRBJ1-2 | TRBD1 | TRBV5-5 | NA | CASSLDRAVLMGGYTF | TGTGCCAGCAGCCTGGACAGGGCCGTACTTATGGGAGGCTACACCTTC
TRBJ2-5 | NA | TRBV7-7 | NA | CASSPRGEGGETQYF | TGTGCTAGCAGCCCACGGGGGGAAGGGGGAGAGACCCAGTACTTC
TRBJ2-7 | TRBD2 | TRBV7-9 | NA | CASSPGLAGAYEQYF | TGTGCCAGCAGCCCCGGACTAGCGGGAGCATACGAGCAGTACTTC
TRBJ2-2 | TRBD2 | TRBV19 | NA | CASTPSGRTGPGELFF | TGTGCCAGTACCCCTAGCGGGAGGACCGGACCCGGGGAGCTGTTTTTT
TRBJ1-2 | NA | TRBV14 | NA | CASSQYAWRQYYGYTF | TGTGCCAGCAGCCAATACGCGTGGCGACAGTACTATGGCTACACCTTC
TRBJ2-5 | NA | TRBV21-1 | NA | CASEADMAETQYF | TGTGCCAGCGAGGCCGATATGGCGGAGACCCAGTACTTC
TRBJ2-2 | TRBD2 | TRBV9 | NA | CASSVGTTPDRSTGELFF | TGTGCCAGCAGCGTGGGGACTACCCCCGATCGGAGCACCGGGGAGCTGTTTTTT
TRBJ2-1 | TRBD2 | TRBV7-3 | NA | CASSLAPGTSGNNEQFF | TGTGCCAGCAGCTTAGCCCCCGGGACTAGCGGGAACAATGAGCAGTTCTTC
TRBJ2-2 | NA | TRBV7-2 | NA | CASSLWNTGELFF | TGTGCCAGCAGCTTGTGGAACACCGGGGAGCTGTTTTTT
TRBJ1-2 | NA | TRBV28 | NA | CASTPGEKLGGYTF | TGTGCCAGCACCCCCGGGGAGAAATTAGGTGGCTACACCTTC
TRBJ1-1 | NA | TRBV7-9 | NA | CASSLDGAGEAFF | TGTGCCAGCAGCTTAGACGGGGCAGGGGAAGCTTTCTTT
TRBJ2-1 | TRBD1 | TRBV2 | NA | CASTSRDRQFF | TGTGCCAGCACCAGCCGGGACAGGCAGTTCTTC
TRBJ1-4 | NA | TRBV28 | NA | CASSSGQKEEKLFF | TGTGCCAGCAGTTCCGGACAGAAGGAGGAAAAACTGTTTTTT
TRBJ1-3 | TRBD1 | TRBV6-5 | NA | CAGWDRDSGNTIYF | TGTGCCGGGTGGGACAGGGACTCTGGAAACACCATATATTTT
TRBJ2-7 | NA | TRBV11-2 | NA | CASSWDARRTYEQYF | TGTGCCAGCAGCTGGGACGCGAGAAGGACCTACGAGCAGTACTTC
TRBJ2-1 | NA | TRBV19 | NA | CASSIHPPGSSYNEQFF | TGTGCCAGTAGTATACACCCCCCGGGGAGCTCCTACAATGAGCAGTTCTTC
TRBJ2-3 | TRBD2 | TRBV7-2 | NA | CASSPTAGAGTDTQYF | TGTGCCAGCAGCCCCACTGCGGGAGCAGGGACAGATACGCAGTATTTT
TRBJ1-1 | NA | TRBV7-6 | NA | CASSTEGGNSEAFF | TGTGCCAGCAGCACCGAAGGGGGAAACTCTGAAGCTTTCTTT
TRBJ1-5 | NA | TRBV5-1 | once | CASRADVGEGNQPQHF | TGCGCCAGCAGGGCCGACGTAGGTGAAGGCAATCAGCCCCAGCATTTT
TRBJ1-5 | TRBD1 | TRBV2 | NA | CASRVGQVYQPQHF | TGTGCCAGCAGGGTCGGACAGGTGTATCAGCCCCAGCATTTT
TRBJ2-7 | NA | TRBV18 | NA | CASSPDGPRSSYEQYF | TGTGCCAGCTCACCAGACGGCCCCAGGAGCTCCTACGAGCAGTACTTC
TRBJ2-5 | TRBD1 | TRBV7-2 | NA | CASSRLQGQETQYF | TGTGCCAGCAGCCGACTACAGGGGCAAGAGACCCAGTACTTC
TRBJ2-1 | TRBD2 | TRBV2 | NA | CASRPLIAGAGDEQFF | TGTGCCAGCAGACCCCTCATAGCGGGAGCGGGCGATGAGCAGTTCTTC
TRBJ1-1 | NA | TRBV2 | NA | CASSQGRRWGSTEAFF | TGTGCCAGCAGTCAGGGTAGACGATGGGGTAGCACTGAAGCTTTCTTT
TRBJ2-3 | NA | TRBV30 | NA | CAWSEGDTQYF | TGTGCCTGGAGTGAGGGGGATACGCAGTATTTT
TRBJ2-3 | NA | TRBV7-2 | NA | CASSRITDTQYF | TGTGCCAGCAGCCGAATAACAGATACGCAGTATTTT
TRBJ2-2 | NA | TRBV4-1 | NA | CASSPERGSTGELFF | TGCGCCAGCAGCCCCGAGAGAGGGAGCACCGGGGAGCTGTTTTTT
TRBJ1-2 | NA | TRBV19 | NA | CASSTGTAYGYTF | TGTGCCAGTAGTACAGGGACCGCCTATGGCTACACCTTC
TRBJ2-5 | NA | TRBV7-2 | NA | CASSRSWGETQYF | TGTGCCAGCAGTCGGTCGTGGGGCGAGACCCAGTACTTC
TRBJ1-2 | NA | TRBV4-3 | once | CASSQDGRVGGYTF | TGCGCCAGCAGCCAAGATGGAAGGGTAGGCGGCTACACCTTC
TRBJ2-5 | TRBD2 | TRBV4-1 | NA | CASSWGGSVSETQYF | TGCGCCAGCAGTTGGGGCGGGAGCGTCAGTGAGACCCAGTACTTC
TRBJ2-2 | TRBD1 | TRBV9 | NA | CASSPNFGQGATGELFF | TGTGCCAGCAGCCCCAACTTCGGGCAGGGGGCGACCGGGGAGCTGTTTTTT
TRBJ1-3 | NA | TRBV7-2 | NA | CASSLTHSGNTIYF | TGTGCCAGCAGCTTGACACACTCTGGAAACACCATATATTTT
TRBJ2-1 | NA | TRBV15 | few | CATSRSGTVYNEQFF | TGTGCCACCAGCCGAAGCGGGACAGTCTACAATGAGCAGTTCTTC
TRBJ2-6 | NA | TRBV10-3 | once | CAISAPGLLSGANVLTF | TGTGCCATCAGTGCTCCGGGCCTACTCTCTGGGGCCAACGTCCTGACTTTC
TRBJ1-1 | NA | TRBV7-3 | NA | CASSLSGVGVNTEAFF | TGTGCCAGCAGCCTCTCAGGGGTCGGAGTGAACACTGAAGCTTTCTTT
TRBJ2-7 | TRBD1 | TRBV28 | NA | CASRSQDRVYEQYF | TGTGCCAGCAGAAGTCAGGACAGGGTGTACGAGCAGTACTTC
TRBJ2-3 | NA | TRBV7-2 | NA | CASSFSDSSRDTQYF | TGTGCCAGCAGCTTTAGCGACTCATCGCGGGATACGCAGTATTTT